This is a list of T cell receptor beta chains from one sample in a study of human T cells and chemical hapten exposure. TCRdb re-derived calls from the RACE reads in MiXCR, one entry per CDR3 protein. The sample includes over 55,000 distinct CDR3 sequences, roughly 11% of them seen just once. The sequencing used whole blood, collected in connection with sensitization to the hapten diphenylcyclopropenone (DPC). All receptors come from a woman aged 45 to 65 with alopecia areata. Some clones in this sample may be carry-over from other donors' samples. Each CDR3 is given with its conserved first and last residue. D genes are given only for firm matches. Not all rows give a size; the values are once, few, many and, for expanded clones, a class.

clone size	D gene	V gene	J gene	CDR3 DNA	CDR3 protein
.	.	TRBV14	TRBJ1-4	TGTGCCAGCAGCCAGGGATGGAGGGAAAAACTGTTTTTT	CASSQGWREKLFF
.	TRBD2	TRBV6-6	TRBJ2-1	TGTGCCAGCAGACCTAGCGGAGGGGAGCAGTTCTTC	CASRPSGGEQFF
many	TRBD1	TRBV6-4	TRBJ2-3	TGTGCCAGCTCGGACAGGGCCAGCACAGATACGCAGTATTTT	CASSDRASTDTQYF
.	TRBD1	TRBV12-3/TRBV12-4	TRBJ2-7	TGTGCCAGCAGTTTAGCGTACGGGACAGGGGCGACCGAGCAGTACTTC	CASSLAYGTGATEQYF
many	.	TRBV14	TRBJ1-5	TGTGCCAGCAGCCAAGCTTCTAGCAATCAGCCCCAGCATTTT	CASSQASSNQPQHF
few	TRBD2	TRBV29-1	TRBJ2-1	TGCAGCGTTGTGACGTTGCCGAAACTGGGACTAGACTTCTACAATGAGCAGTTCTTC	CSVVTLPKLGLDFYNEQFF
.	.	TRBV28	TRBJ1-2	TGTGCCAGCAGCGACTCTGGGTTTTCCTATGGCTACACCTTC	CASSDSGFSYGYTF
once	.	TRBV6-5	TRBJ2-3	TGTGCCAGCAGTCACGGCGGAACTAGCACAGATACGCAGTATTTT	CASSHGGTSTDTQYF
.	TRBD1	TRBV28	TRBJ2-7	TGTGCCAGCACAGACAGGGCGGTCCAGTACTTC	CASTDRAVQYF
.	TRBD1	TRBV5-1	TRBJ1-2	TGCGCCAGCCAAGGACAGGGGGATGGCTACACCTTC	CASQGQGDGYTF
.	.	TRBV6-1	TRBJ1-3	TGTGCCAGCAGTGAAGCGCTTCAGGGTAGCTCTGGAAACACCATATATTTT	CASSEALQGSSGNTIYF
many	.	TRBV11-2	TRBJ2-5	TGTGCCAGCACCCCCTGGGGCGAAAAAGAGACCCAGTACTTC	CASTPWGEKETQYF
.	.	TRBV28	TRBJ2-4	TGTGCCAGCAGCGCAGGGAAAAACATTCAGTACTTC	CASSAGKNIQYF
few	.	TRBV5-5	TRBJ1-1	TGTGCCAGCAGCTTGCGAGAGGGTCAGACTGAAGCTTTCTTT	CASSLREGQTEAFF
.	.	TRBV28	TRBJ1-1	TGTGCCAGCAGTTCACCCCAGGACACTGAAGCTTTCTTT	CASSSPQDTEAFF
few	.	TRBV6-2/TRBV6-3	TRBJ2-1	TGTGCCAGCAGTCGGGATGCCGGGACTCAGTACAATGAGCAGTTCTTC	CASSRDAGTQYNEQFF
many	.	TRBV7-9	TRBJ1-1	TGTGCCAGCAGCGAGACGCGAATTGGGTTCCCTGAAGCTTTCTTT	CASSETRIGFPEAFF
few	.	TRBV5-1	TRBJ2-1	TGCGCCAGCAGCTACCTTACAGGGACCGTCAATGAGCAGTTCTTC	CASSYLTGTVNEQFF
.	.	TRBV28	TRBJ2-6	TGTGCCAGCAGTTCCCTCTTTGAGCCCCGGGGCGACTCTGGGGCCAACGTCCTGACTTTC	CASSSLFEPRGDSGANVLTF
few	.	TRBV5-1	TRBJ2-7	TGCGCCAGCAGCCTACCTACTCCGATGGGCGAGCAGTACTTC	CASSLPTPMGEQYF
.	.	TRBV29-1	TRBJ1-5	TGCAGCGTTGGGCAGGGGAATCAGCCCCAGCATTTT	CSVGQGNQPQHF
.	.	TRBV19	TRBJ1-5	TGTGCCAGTAGTCCTCATCTCTTATCCCAACGGAATCAGCCCCAGCATTTT	CASSPHLLSQRNQPQHF
few	.	TRBV29-1	TRBJ1-5	TGCAGCGTTGGCGATGGTCTTCTTGGCAATCAGCCCCAGCATTTT	CSVGDGLLGNQPQHF
.	TRBD2	TRBV11-2	TRBJ2-5	TGTGCCAGCAGCTTATATTCAGCGGGGCCACAAGAGACCCAGTACTTC	CASSLYSAGPQETQYF
many	.	TRBV2	TRBJ2-1	TGTGCCATCAGTGGTAGCGGCCCAGGGGGCAATGAGCAGTTCTTC	CAISGSGPGGNEQFF
few	TRBD1	TRBV4-3	TRBJ1-2	TGCGCCAGCAGCCAAGTCCAGGGGGACTATGGCTACACCTTC	CASSQVQGDYGYTF
.	.	TRBV19	TRBJ1-2	TGTGCCAGTAGCACTACAGGGAACTATGGCTACACCTTC	CASSTTGNYGYTF
many	.	TRBV18	TRBJ2-7	TGTGCCAGCTCACCGACGCCATTAGGGAACTCCTACGAGCAGTACTTC	CASSPTPLGNSYEQYF
many	.	TRBV7-2	TRBJ2-4	TGTGCCAGCAGCTTTAGTAGCGACTATCAGTACTTC	CASSFSSDYQYF
many	.	TRBV28	TRBJ1-1	TGTGCCAGCCGCCTTTACACTGAAGCTTTCTTT	CASRLYTEAFF
many	.	TRBV12-3/TRBV12-4	TRBJ2-5	TGTGCCAGCACCCAAGGGATGGGAAAGACCCAGTACTTC	CASTQGMGKTQYF
many	.	TRBV18	TRBJ2-3	TGTGCCAGCTCACCACGAGCCGTGGGGGTAGCGGATACGCAGTATTTT	CASSPRAVGVADTQYF
.	TRBD2	TRBV6-2/TRBV6-3	TRBJ2-5	TGTGCCAGCTCCATTCCGTCTAGCGGCCAAGAGACCCAGTACTTC	CASSIPSSGQETQYF
.	.	TRBV6-6	TRBJ2-3	TGTGCCAGCAGCAACCCACAGAGTACGCAGTATTTT	CASSNPQSTQYF
.	.	TRBV6-5	TRBJ1-2	TGTGCCAGCAGTTACTCGACCGGGGATTGCACCTTC	CASSYSTGDCTF
many	TRBD1	TRBV18	TRBJ2-7	TGTGCCAGCTCACCTGGACAGGCCCTCTCCTACGAGCAGTACTTC	CASSPGQALSYEQYF
many	.	TRBV19	TRBJ1-5	TGTGCCAGTAGTTCGGGGGTCCAGCCCCAGCATTTT	CASSSGVQPQHF